This TCR beta chain was recorded in a study of cytomegalovirus exposure and HLA in healthy donors. After removal of 0 bases from V and 1 base from J, the junction contained 5 bases not matched to a gene. The germline V gene has CDR1 SGHTA and CDR2 FQGNSA. There are 16 residues in the CDR3. The PCR used 60 Vbeta and 13 Jbeta primers. This table comes from immunoSEQ multiplex PCR, and its TCRdb copy is limited to in-frame clones, with some not included. The data show about 99,000 clones, roughly 80% seen once. Sequencing used PBMCs. The rearrangement uses TRBV7-2 and TRBJ1-2; 7 nucleotides agree with TRBD1. This clonotype was sampled from a woman aged 40 to 50 in good health and CMV-seronegative. The CDR3 DNA reads TGTGCCAGCAGCTTAGCGCTGACAGGGTATAACTATGGCTACACCTTC. Its translation: CASSLALTGYNYGYTF.